A single sample gave rise to the 22 T cell receptor beta chains below, sequenced in a study of breast tumors, draining lymph nodes, adjacent tissues. One entry per CDR3 protein, called by TCRdb with MiXCR from the multiplex PCR reads. The sample lists approximately 60,000 distinct CDR3 sequences, roughly 59% seen once, with about 19% in the top ten. Sequenced material: breast tumor tissue. The receptors here all came from a female donor with breast cancer. Some clones in this sample may be carry-over from other donors' samples.

The chain employs TRBV5-1 and TRBJ1-5; no definite D call. V lost 1 base and J 7 bases, leaving 9 bases between the germline ends. The CDR3 has 13 residues. Germline CDR1 is SGHRS and CDR2 is YFSETQ. CDR3 sequence (DNA): TGCGCCAGCAGCTTGAACAGAGGCCAGCCCCAGCATTTT. Amino acids: CASSLNRGQPQHF.

This clonotype was picked up many times. The chain uses TRBV6-5 and TRBJ1-6, with TRBD1 matching 8 bases. V lost 0 bases, J lost 7 bases, and 5 bases stayed unmatched. Germline-derived CDR1 and CDR2 are MNHEY and SVGAGI. CDR3 length: 16 amino acids. The CDR3 region is CASSYSGQGTNSPLHF. The DNA for the CDR3 is TGTGCCAGCAGTTACTCTGGACAGGGAACCAATTCACCCCTCCACTTT.

This sequence joins TRBV2 and TRBJ2-7; 11 bases match TRBD2. Germline V lookup: CDR1 SNHLY, CDR2 FYNNEI. Losses at the gene ends were 7 bases for V and 7 bases for J; bases not matched to a gene: 9. This CDR3 contains 14 residues. Written as DNA, the CDR3 is TGTGCCAGCATGGCTGGGCTAGCGGGGGGAGAGCAGTACTTC. This translates into CASMAGLAGGEQYF.

The chain recombines TRBV20-1 with TRBJ2-3; TRBD2 is a possible D gene (6 bases). The germline V gene encodes CDR1 DFQATT and CDR2 SNEGSKA (reference sequence). V gave up 5 bases and J gave up 4 bases, with 16 bases separating them. The CDR3 has 14 amino acids. Here the CDR3 DNA reads TGCAGTGCTCTCCGGGGGACCCCGTCAGATACGCAGTATTTT. Its protein product is CSALRGTPSDTQYF.

V usage is TRBV9 and J usage is TRBJ2-3; tentatively, D is TRBD2 (5 bases). Trimming removed 4 bases from V and 2 bases from J, with 17 bases in between. CDR3 length equals 16 residues. Germline V gives CDR1 SGDLS, CDR2 YYNGEE. The CDR3 DNA follows: TGTGCCAGCAGCCCTAACGTGGGAGTCATCACAGATACGCAGTATTTT. It yields the protein CASSPNVGVITDTQYF.

This clonotype came up many times. This chain uses TRBV7-9 with TRBJ1-2; D remains ambiguous. This CDR3 has 14 residues. Trimming stripped 2 bases from V and 1 base from J, with 8 bases between. Looked up from germline, CDR1 is SEHNR and CDR2 is FQNEAQ (reference sequence). As DNA, the CDR3 is TGTGCCAGCAGCTTACAGGCTGATAACTATGGCTACACCTTC. Encoded protein: CASSLQADNYGYTF.

This rearrangement joins TRBV6-5 to TRBJ1-5; a weak D match, TRBD1 (5 bases). CDR1 MNHEY and CDR2 SVGAGI come from the germline V gene. V was trimmed by 6 bases and J by 2 bases, leaving 14 bases between them. This CDR3 spans 15 amino acids. The CDR3 loop reads CASRDPGAGNQPQHF. CDR3 DNA sequence: TGTGCCAGCAGAGACCCTGGGGCAGGCAATCAGCCCCAGCATTTT.

The chain links TRBV2 to TRBJ2-7; 8 nucleotides line up with TRBD1. V shed 3 bases and J 6 bases; nucleotides not matched to a gene: 7. This CDR3 spans 14 amino acids. Germline V gene lookup returns CDR1 SNHLY and CDR2 FYNNEI. CDR3 sequence: CASSERTGYLEQYF. The CDR3 DNA reads TGTGCCAGCAGTGAGAGGACAGGGTATCTCGAGCAGTACTTC.

This clonotype was recorded only once. This chain links TRBV5-4 with TRBJ1-3; D not resolved. V lost 0 bases and J 3 bases, leaving 7 bases between the germline ends. The CDR3 extends over 14 amino acids. Germline V gives CDR1 SGHNT, CDR2 YYREEE (reference sequence). CDR3 residues: CASSLGPVGNTIYF. CDR3 in DNA: TGTGCCAGCAGCTTGGGTCCAGTTGGAAACACCATATATTTT.

This clonotype was recorded at least ten times. The chain employs TRBV20-1 and TRBJ1-5, with D tentatively TRBD1 (6 bases). This CDR3 comprises 16 residues. V gave up 6 bases and J gave up 0 bases, with 18 bases separating them. Per the germline V gene, CDR1 is DFQATT and CDR2 is SNEGSKA (reference sequence). The CDR3 reads CSANTQGSASNQPQHF. In DNA, the CDR3 is TGCAGTGCCAACACACAGGGCTCCGCTAGCAATCAGCCCCAGCATTTT.

This clonotype came up many times. The junction shows a germline mismatch at one end, possibly a read error. This chain links TRBV14 with TRBJ2-5, with 7 bases lining up with TRBD1. CDR3 length: 14 amino acids. Germline lookup yields CDR1 SGHDN and CDR2 FVKESK. In DNA, the CDR3 is TGTGCCAGCAGCCGAAACAGGGGACAAGAGACCCAGTCCTTC. This translates into CASSRNRGQETQSF.

The chain links TRBV12-3 or TRBV12-4 to TRBJ2-7, with D perhaps TRBD2 (5 bases). The CDR3 is 14 amino acids. The V end was cut by 5 bases, the J end by 7 bases, with 18 bases between. CDR3 coding DNA: TGTGCCAGCAGTGAGGAGTGGCGGGCTCGGGAGCAGTACTTC. Amino acids: CASSEEWRAREQYF.

This clonotype was observed once. The CDR3 DNA is TGCAGCGTCCGGACAGGGGACTCCTACGAGCAGTACTTC. This codes for CSVRTGDSYEQYF. The chain recombines TRBV29-1 with TRBJ2-7; 9 bases line up with TRBD1. The CDR3 runs 13 residues. Per the germline V gene, CDR1 is SQVTM and CDR2 is ANQGSEA. V trimming: 6 bases; J trimming: 0 bases; junction bases outside the gene matches: 3.

This clonotype appeared many times. The V gene is TRBV19, the J gene TRBJ2-6; D gene uncertain. Trimming took off 4 bases at V and 2 bases at J, with 12 bases between the two ends. The length of the CDR3 is 16 residues. Germline V gives CDR1 LNHDA, CDR2 SQIVND (reference sequence). The CDR3 loop is CASSSWSRTGANVLTF. DNA for the CDR3: TGTGCCAGTAGTAGCTGGAGTAGGACTGGGGCCAACGTCCTGACTTTC.

Remarks on this clonotype: This clone may be a read error of a much larger clone one base away. This chain connects TRBV5-1 to TRBJ2-2; D possibly uses TRBD1 or TRBD2 (5 bases each). CDR3 size: 15 residues. Trimming took off 4 bases at V and 5 bases at J, with 15 bases between the two ends. Looked up from germline, CDR1 is SGHRS and CDR2 is YFSETQ. The CDR3 DNA follows: TGCGCCAGCAGCATGGCCGGGGCCATTACCGGGGAGCTGTTTTTT. It codes for CASSMAGAITGELFF.

As for this clonotype: One end of the junction fails to match germline, which may point to a read error. The gene calls are TRBV7-2 and TRBJ2-6; 7 nucleotides match TRBD1. CDR3 length equals 17 residues. CDR1 SGHTA and CDR2 FQGNSA come from the germline V gene. The CDR3 bases are TGTGCCGGCAGCCCCCCACGACAGGGCTCTGGAGCCAACGTCCTGACTTTC. Translation: CAGSPPRQGSGANVLTF.

This clonotype was seen repeatedly, ten times or more. This chain uses TRBV19 with TRBJ1-2; 7 nucleotides line up with TRBD1. The CDR3 runs 12 residues. Unmatched junction bases numbered 10, after V lost 8 bases and J lost 10 bases. CDR1 is LNHDA, CDR2 SQIVND, per germline (reference sequence). Written as DNA, the CDR3 is TGTGCCAGTTCTCCCTCCGACAGGGTCTACACCTTC. As protein: CASSPSDRVYTF.

The V gene is TRBV7-8, the J gene TRBJ2-7; D may be TRBD1 (6 bases). Trimming took off 5 bases at V and 4 bases at J, with 12 bases between the two ends. There are 13 residues in the CDR3. CDR1 is SGHVS and CDR2 is FQNEAQ in the germline V gene. The CDR3 region has the DNA TGTGCCAGCAGCCGAGAACAGGGATACGAGCAGTACGTC. It specifies CASSREQGYEQYV.

This rearrangement joins TRBV13 to TRBJ1-4; 8 bases match TRBD1. V shed 2 bases, J shed 5 bases, and the junction held 7 bases outside the gene matches. Germline-derived CDR1 and CDR2 are PRHDT and FYEKMQ (reference sequence). CDR3 length: 16 amino acids. CDR3 region: CASSLRQGANNEKLFF. The CDR3 DNA sequence: TGTGCCAGCAGCTTAAGGCAGGGGGCCAACAATGAAAAACTGTTTTTT.

The chain is built from TRBV11-2 and TRBJ2-5; D gene unclear. Germline assignment: CDR1 SGHAT and CDR2 FQNNGV. The ends were cut back, 5 bases at V and 5 bases at J, with 15 bases in the middle. The CDR3 is made up of 14 amino acids. The CDR3 bases are TGTGCCAGCAGCGGCCCTTGGGCTGGGGAGACCCAGTACTTC. Its protein product is CASSGPWAGETQYF.

The genes are TRBV3-2 and TRBJ1-4; the table names TRBD1, a call not compared with the DNA. TRBV3-2 is a pseudogene locus. The CDR3 spans 20 residues. The DNA of the CDR3 is TGTGCCAGCAGCCAACCGACGGGGGCAGACGGGCTCCAGACTAATGAAAAACTGTTTTTT. Protein sequence: CASSQPTGADGLQTNEKLFF.

This clonotype was seen ten or more times. The chain combines TRBV6-5 with TRBJ1-2; D remains unclear. The V gene's germline CDR1 is MNHEY and CDR2 SVGAGI. Deletions cut 2 bases from V and 3 bases from J, with 7 bases between. There are 13 residues in the CDR3. CDR3 sequence: CASSYKGYYGYTF. CDR3 sequence (DNA): TGTGCCAGCAGTTACAAGGGCTACTATGGCTACACCTTC.